The entry that follows covers one T cell receptor (beta chain) sequence. Its antigen is still unknown. It has no much larger one-base neighbor in the sample; base qualities were not kept. The CDR3 measures 16 amino acids from cysteine to phenylalanine. Only the CDR3 DNA stays, 48 bases, in frame from base 1. At the junction V is shortened by 3 bases and J by 3 bases; bases outside the gene matches: 4. The CDR1 and CDR2 encoded by the germline V gene are MRHNA and SNTAGT. The data are from a study of cytomegalovirus exposure and HLA in healthy donors (dated 2017 in TCRdb). Study-wide context: According to a later analysis, the approximately 120 validation repertoires were produced on the same platform as the 666 repertoires of the first cohort. The study aimed to test whether cataloging public T cell receptors could reveal signatures of past pathogen exposure. A separate validation cohort of over 95 different subjects was used in addition to the roughly 670-subject first cohort. The study combined high-throughput TCR immunosequencing, statistical association of individual TCRs with disease status, and machine learning to predict cytomegalovirus infection status.

Study-level results and caveats: All 110 or so repertoires were used to score co-occurrence in the validation cohort in a later analysis, because that analysis had no HLA typing for the cohort. The study listed 164 TCR beta chains as associated with cytomegalovirus. The authors suggested that the approach could potentially be extended to other disease states and immunological phenotypes. Cytomegalovirus status was reported to be diagnosed by the classifier with high specificity and sensitivity in both the original and validation cohorts. Of the cluster scores, approximately 95% were above 0 in a later analysis, which found that TCRs clustered in the first cohort also tended to co-occur in the 90 to 150 validation repertoires. A few of the identified cytomegalovirus-associated TCR beta chains were confirmed in vitro to be specific for cytomegalovirus antigens. Across donors, most TCR sequences were observed very rarely, whereas some public TCRs were present in many individuals.

Donors formed part of the validation cohort, which comprised fewer than 150 subjects and was distinct from the first cohort of under 800 subjects. Receptor libraries were prepared by the immunoSEQ multiplex PCR assay. The authors processed their data as follows. To diagnose cytomegalovirus status from the catalog of TCR beta chain sequences, a statistical classification framework was built. Sourced from immuneACCESS, this table was stored by TCRdb with only in-frame sequences that have V and J called. A share of the clones is absent; for the studies checked, an unresolved V gene accounts for under half, and the remainder has no known explanation. The DNA gave D and trimming, while V, J and clone size come from that table. The table for this sample lists approximately 260,000 clones; 80% to 90% of them were counted only once. The leading ten clones occupy roughly 0.99% of the sample.

This receptor was identified in a woman aged 18-29 years in good health and CMV-seronegative. Rearrangement joined TRBV6-4 to TRBJ2-3, and 12 bases in between align with TRBD2. Sequencing used PBMCs. CDR3 sequence: CASSEATSGGTDTQYF. The nucleotides are TGTGCCAGCAGTGAAGCGACTAGCGGGGGAACAGATACGCAGTATTTT.